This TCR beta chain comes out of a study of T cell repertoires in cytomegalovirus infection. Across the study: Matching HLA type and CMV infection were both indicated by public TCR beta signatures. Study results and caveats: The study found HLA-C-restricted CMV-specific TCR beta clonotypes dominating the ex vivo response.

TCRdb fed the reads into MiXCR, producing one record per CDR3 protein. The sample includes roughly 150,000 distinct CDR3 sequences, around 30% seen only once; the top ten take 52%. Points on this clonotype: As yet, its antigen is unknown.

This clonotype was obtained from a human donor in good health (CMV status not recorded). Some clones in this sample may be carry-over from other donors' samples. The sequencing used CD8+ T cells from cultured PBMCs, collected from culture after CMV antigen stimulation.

For the CDR3, the DNA is TGTGCCAGCCACCTAAGTCCAGGCGCCTCTGGAAACACCATATATTTT. It yields the protein CASHLSPGASGNTIYF. This chain joins TRBV12-3 or TRBV12-4 and TRBJ1-3, with no clear D. The length of the CDR3 is 16 residues. Deletions cut 8 bases from V and 0 bases from J, with 17 bases between.